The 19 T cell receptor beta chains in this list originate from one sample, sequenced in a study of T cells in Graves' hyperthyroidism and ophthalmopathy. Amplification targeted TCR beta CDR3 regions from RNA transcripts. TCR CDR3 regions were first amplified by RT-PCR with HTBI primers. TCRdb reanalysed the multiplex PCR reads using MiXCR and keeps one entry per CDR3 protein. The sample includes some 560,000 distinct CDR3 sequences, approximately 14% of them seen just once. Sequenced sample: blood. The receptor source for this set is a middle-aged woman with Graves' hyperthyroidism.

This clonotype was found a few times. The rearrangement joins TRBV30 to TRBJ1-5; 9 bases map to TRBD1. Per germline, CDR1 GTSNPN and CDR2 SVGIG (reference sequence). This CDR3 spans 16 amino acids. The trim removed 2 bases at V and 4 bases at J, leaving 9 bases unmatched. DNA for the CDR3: TGTGCCTGGAGTCACTACAGGGGGCTCGGTAATCAGCCCCAGCATTTT. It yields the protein CAWSHYRGLGNQPQHF.

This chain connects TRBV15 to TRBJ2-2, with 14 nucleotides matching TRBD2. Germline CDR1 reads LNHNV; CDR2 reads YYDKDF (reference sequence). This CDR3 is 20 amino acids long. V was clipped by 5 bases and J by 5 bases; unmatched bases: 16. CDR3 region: CATSAGYPGTSGSWTGELFF. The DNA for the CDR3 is TGTGCCACCAGCGCAGGGTATCCCGGGACTAGCGGGAGTTGGACCGGGGAGCTGTTTTTT.

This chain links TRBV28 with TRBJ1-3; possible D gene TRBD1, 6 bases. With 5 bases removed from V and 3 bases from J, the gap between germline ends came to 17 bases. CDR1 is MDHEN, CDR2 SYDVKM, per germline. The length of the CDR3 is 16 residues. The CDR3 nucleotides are TGTGCCAGCAGTCCAGATACAGGGCTCCTTGGAAACACCATATATTTT. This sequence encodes CASSPDTGLLGNTIYF.

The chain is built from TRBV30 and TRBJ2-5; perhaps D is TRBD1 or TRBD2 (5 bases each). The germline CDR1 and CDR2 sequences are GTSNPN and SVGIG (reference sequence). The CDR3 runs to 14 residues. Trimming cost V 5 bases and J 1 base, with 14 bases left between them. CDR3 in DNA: TGTGCCTGGGGACCGGGACGGTCCCAAGAGACCCAGTACTTC. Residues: CAWGPGRSQETQYF.

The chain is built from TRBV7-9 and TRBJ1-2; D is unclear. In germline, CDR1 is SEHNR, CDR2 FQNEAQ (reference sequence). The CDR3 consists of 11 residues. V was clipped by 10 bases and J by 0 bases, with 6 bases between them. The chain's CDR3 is CATQPNYGYTF. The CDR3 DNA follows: TGTGCCACCCAGCCTAACTATGGCTACACCTTC.

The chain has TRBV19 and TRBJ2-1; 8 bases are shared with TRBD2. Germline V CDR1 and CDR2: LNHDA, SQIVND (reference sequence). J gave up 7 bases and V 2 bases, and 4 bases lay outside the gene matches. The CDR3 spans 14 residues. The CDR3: CASSISGGPNEQFF. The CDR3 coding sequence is TGTGCCAGTAGTATATCGGGAGGGCCTAATGAGCAGTTCTTC.

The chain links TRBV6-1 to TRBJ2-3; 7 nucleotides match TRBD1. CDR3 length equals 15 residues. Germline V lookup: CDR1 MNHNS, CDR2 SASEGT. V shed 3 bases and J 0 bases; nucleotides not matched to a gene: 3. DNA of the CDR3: TGTGCCAGCAGTGATGGGACAGTGAGCACAGATACGCAGTATTTT. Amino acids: CASSDGTVSTDTQYF.

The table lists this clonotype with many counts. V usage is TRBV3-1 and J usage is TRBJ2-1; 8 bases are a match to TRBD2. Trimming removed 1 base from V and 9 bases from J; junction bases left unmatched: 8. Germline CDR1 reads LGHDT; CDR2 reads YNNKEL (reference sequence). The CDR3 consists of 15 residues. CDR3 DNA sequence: TGTGCCAGCAGCCAAGGTGGGGGACTAGGGCGTGAGCAGTTCTTC. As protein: CASSQGGGLGREQFF.

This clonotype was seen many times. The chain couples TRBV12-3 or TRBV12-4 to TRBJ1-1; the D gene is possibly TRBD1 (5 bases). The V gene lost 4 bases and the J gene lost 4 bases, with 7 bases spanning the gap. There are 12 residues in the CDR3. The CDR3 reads CASSWGTTEAFF. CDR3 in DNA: TGTGCCAGCAGTTGGGGGACCACTGAAGCTTTCTTT.

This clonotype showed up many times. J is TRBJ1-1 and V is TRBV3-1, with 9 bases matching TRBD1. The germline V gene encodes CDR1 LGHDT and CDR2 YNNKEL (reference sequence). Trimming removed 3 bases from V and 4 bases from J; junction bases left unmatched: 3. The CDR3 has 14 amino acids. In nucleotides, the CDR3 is TGTGCCAGCAGCCAGCCGGGACAGGGCACTGAAGCTTTCTTT. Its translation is CASSQPGQGTEAFF.

CDR3 amino acids: CASSLGTEGSEQYF. CDR3 DNA sequence: TGTGCCAGCAGCTTAGGGACAGAGGGGAGCGAGCAGTACTTC. This chain links TRBV7-3 with TRBJ2-7, with 7 bases fitting TRBD1. V lost 2 bases and J lost 6; bases outside the gene matches: 7. Germline assignment: CDR1 SGHTA and CDR2 FQGTGA. The CDR3 covers 14 residues. The full variable domain, rest sourced from reference TRBV7-3 and TRBJ2-7, is GAGVSQTPSNKVTEKGKYVELRCDPISGHTALYWYRQSLGQGPEFLIYFQGTGAADDSGLPNDRFFAVRPEGSVSTLKIQRTERGDSAVYLCASSLGTEGSEQYFGPGTRLTVT.

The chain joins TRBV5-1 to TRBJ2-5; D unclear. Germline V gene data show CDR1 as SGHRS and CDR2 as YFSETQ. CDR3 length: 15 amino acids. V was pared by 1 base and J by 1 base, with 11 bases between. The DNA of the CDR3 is TGCGCCAGCAGCTTGACCCCCAGCCCCCAAGAGACCCAGTACTTC. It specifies CASSLTPSPQETQYF. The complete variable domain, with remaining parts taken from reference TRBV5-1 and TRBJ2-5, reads KAGVTQTPRYLIKTRGQQVTLSCSPISGHRSVSWYQQTPGQGLQFLFEYFSETQRNKGNFPGRFSGRQFSNSRSEMNVSTLELGDSALYLCASSLTPSPQETQYFGPGTRLLVL.

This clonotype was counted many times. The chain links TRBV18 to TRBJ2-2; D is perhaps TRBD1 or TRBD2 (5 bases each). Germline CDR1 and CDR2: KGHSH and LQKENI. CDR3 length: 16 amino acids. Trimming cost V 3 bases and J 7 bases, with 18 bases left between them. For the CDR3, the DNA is TGTGCCAGCTCACCGCTTACCCGGGACGATGGCGGGGAGCTGTTTTTT. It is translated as CASSPLTRDDGGELFF.

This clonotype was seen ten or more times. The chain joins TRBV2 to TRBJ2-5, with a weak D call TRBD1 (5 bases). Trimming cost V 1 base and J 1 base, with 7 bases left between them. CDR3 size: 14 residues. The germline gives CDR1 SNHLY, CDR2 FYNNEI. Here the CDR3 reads CASSEGTLQETQYF. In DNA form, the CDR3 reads TGTGCCAGCAGTGAAGGGACACTCCAAGAGACCCAGTACTTC.

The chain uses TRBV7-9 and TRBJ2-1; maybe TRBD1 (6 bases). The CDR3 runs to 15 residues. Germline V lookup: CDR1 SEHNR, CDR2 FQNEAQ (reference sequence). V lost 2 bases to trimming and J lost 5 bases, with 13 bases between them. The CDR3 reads CASSLFSGENNEQFF. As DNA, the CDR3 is TGTGCCAGCAGCTTATTCTCAGGGGAGAACAATGAGCAGTTCTTC.

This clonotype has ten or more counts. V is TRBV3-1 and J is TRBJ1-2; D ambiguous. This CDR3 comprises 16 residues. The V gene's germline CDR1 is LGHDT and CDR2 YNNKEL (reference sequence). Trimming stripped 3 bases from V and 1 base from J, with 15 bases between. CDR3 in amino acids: CASSQGDGDLNYGYTF. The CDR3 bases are TGTGCCAGCAGCCAGGGAGACGGCGACCTTAACTATGGCTACACCTTC.

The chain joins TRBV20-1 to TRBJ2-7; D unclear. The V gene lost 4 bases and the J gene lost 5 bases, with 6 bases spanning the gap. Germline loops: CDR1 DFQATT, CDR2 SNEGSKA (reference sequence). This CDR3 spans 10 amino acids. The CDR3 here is CSATAHEQYF. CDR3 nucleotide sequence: TGCAGTGCTACCGCCCACGAGCAGTACTTC.

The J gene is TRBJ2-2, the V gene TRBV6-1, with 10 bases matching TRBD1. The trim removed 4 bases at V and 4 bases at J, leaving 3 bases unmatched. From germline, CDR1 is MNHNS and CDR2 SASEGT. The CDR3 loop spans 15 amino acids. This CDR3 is CASSGQGAGTGELFF. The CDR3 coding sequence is TGTGCCAGCAGTGGACAGGGGGCTGGCACCGGGGAGCTGTTTTTT.

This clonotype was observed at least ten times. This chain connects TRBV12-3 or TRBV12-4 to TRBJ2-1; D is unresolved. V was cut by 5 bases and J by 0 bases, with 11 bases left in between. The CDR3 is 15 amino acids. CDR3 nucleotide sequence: TGTGCCAGCAGTCTCGGACGGATCTCCTACAATGAGCAGTTCTTC. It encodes CASSLGRISYNEQFF.